Below, 14 T cell receptor beta chains from the same sample are listed, as sequenced in a study of cytomegalovirus exposure and HLA in healthy donors. Primers for the PCR totalled 60 Vbeta and 13 Jbeta. Produced via immunoSEQ multiplex PCR; TCRdb's table is partial and in-frame only. The top ten hold around 2.2% of the sample, which has about 180,000 clones, around 77% seen once. Sample: PBMCs. Receptors originate from a man aged 55 to 70 in good health and CMV-seronegative.

V usage is TRBV19 and J usage is TRBJ2-3, with 8 bases matching TRBD2. The ends lost 3 bases at V and 7 bases at J; junction bases unmatched: 9. CDR1 and CDR2 from the germline V gene are LNHDA and SQIVND (reference sequence). This CDR3 region has 15 residues. CDR3 DNA sequence: TGTGCCAGTAGTATCCTGGCGGGGGGCGGGAATACGCAGTATTTT. Translated, it gives CASSILAGGGNTQYF.

V usage is TRBV7-2 and J usage is TRBJ2-7; TRBD2 aligns across 10 bases. J lost 2 bases, V lost 0 bases, and 7 bases had no gene match. CDR3 length: 17 residues. The germline V gene has CDR1 SGHTA and CDR2 FQGNSA. The CDR3 loop reads CASSLAPSGSPPYEQYF. The CDR3, as DNA: TGTGCCAGCAGCTTAGCGCCTAGCGGGAGTCCCCCCTACGAGCAGTACTTC.

This chain connects TRBV29-1 to TRBJ2-7, with 8 bases fitting TRBD1. The germline V gene has CDR1 SQVTM and CDR2 ANQGSEA. Unmatched junction bases numbered 5, after V lost 6 bases and J lost 4 bases. The CDR3 has 12 amino acids. CDR3: CSVRTGTYEQYF. CDR3 nucleotides: TGCAGCGTGAGGACAGGGACGTACGAGCAGTACTTC.

This clone was detected a few times. The rearrangement uses TRBV7-2 and TRBJ2-7; 8 bases agree with TRBD2. The CDR3 is 15 residues long. CDR1 and CDR2 (germline): SGHTA, FQGNSA. The junction had 3 bases not matched to a gene; V was cut back by 2 bases and J by 0 bases. CDR3 coding DNA: TGTGCCAGCAGCTTAAATAGCGGGAACTCCTACGAGCAGTACTTC. Residues: CASSLNSGNSYEQYF.

The J gene is TRBJ2-2, the V gene TRBV7-3; 11 nucleotides agree with TRBD2. The J segment lost 4 bases and the V segment lost 5 bases, leaving 9 bases of the junction unmatched. The CDR3 covers 17 residues. Germline CDR1 is SGHTA and CDR2 is FQGTGA. CDR3 residues: CASSRPTSGIGTGELFF. The CDR3 nucleotides read TGTGCCAGCAGCCGCCCGACTAGCGGGATTGGCACCGGGGAGCTGTTTTTT.

This clone was found once. The chain is built from TRBV7-9 and TRBJ1-2, with 8 bases aligning to TRBD1. Germline-derived CDR1 and CDR2 are SEHNR and FQNEAQ (reference sequence). With 4 bases clipped from V and 4 bases from J, the junction kept 2 bases outside the gene matches. The CDR3 has 13 residues. The CDR3 DNA sequence: TGTGCCAGCAGCTCAGGGGGCGGCTATGGCTACACCTTC. Translated: CASSSGGGYGYTF.

The genes are TRBV28 and TRBJ1-2, with D possibly matching TRBD1 (6 bases). The CDR3 is 14 amino acids. V lost 3 bases and J lost 11, with 19 bases in between. Germline CDR1 and CDR2: MDHEN and SYDVKM. As DNA, the CDR3 is TGTGCCAGCAGTTTTTCCGGGCATCAAGGGGGATACACCTTC. It encodes CASSFSGHQGGYTF.

The V and J genes are TRBV14 and TRBJ1-6; D is unclear. Germline lookup yields CDR1 SGHDN and CDR2 FVKESK. Trimming stripped 2 bases from V and 9 bases from J, with 11 bases between. The CDR3 loop spans 14 amino acids. In DNA, the CDR3 is TGTGCCAGCAGCCAAAAACCTTGGAGTTCACCCCTCCACTTT. This sequence encodes CASSQKPWSSPLHF.

The chain is built from TRBV9 and TRBJ1-4; 7 positions agree with TRBD1. Losses at the gene ends were 4 bases for V and 3 bases for J; bases not matched to a gene: 6. This CDR3 region has 15 residues. Germline CDR1 is SGDLS and CDR2 is YYNGEE. CDR3 sequence reads: CASSPRTGSNEKLFF. CDR3 sequence (DNA): TGTGCCAGCAGCCCAAGGACAGGTTCTAATGAAAAACTGTTTTTT.

The V gene is TRBV6-4, the J gene TRBJ2-1, with TRBD2 matching 7 bases. The CDR3 totals 14 residues. The trim removed 4 bases at V and 8 bases at J, leaving 8 bases unmatched. Germline V CDR1 and CDR2: MRHNA, SNTAGT. The DNA of the CDR3 is TGTGCCAGCAGTGTCGGGGGAGGGAGGTATGAGCAGTTCTTC. This encodes CASSVGGGRYEQFF.

This clone was seen a single time. The chain has TRBV27 and TRBJ2-1, with D unresolved. Germline V gene data show CDR1 as MNHEY and CDR2 as SMNVEV (reference sequence). V lost 8 bases to trimming and J lost 6 bases, with 11 bases between them. The CDR3 spans 12 residues. The CDR3 DNA reads as TGTGCCAGCGGGCTTGGTTTCAATGAGCAGTTCTTC. This sequence encodes CASGLGFNEQFF.

The chain has TRBV6-1 and TRBJ1-1; D may be TRBD1 (6 bases). The CDR3 consists of 14 residues. Trimming left V 5 bases short and J 0 bases short, with 10 bases between. Germline V gene lookup returns CDR1 MNHNS and CDR2 SASEGT. The CDR3 protein is CASSSRGLNTEAFF. CDR3 DNA sequence: TGTGCCAGCAGTTCCAGGGGCCTGAACACTGAAGCTTTCTTT.

This clone has just a few counts. V gene TRBV5-6 combines with J gene TRBJ1-1; maybe TRBD1 (6 bases). The ends were cut back, 1 base at V and 5 bases at J, with 6 bases in the middle. This CDR3 has 12 amino acids. The germline gives CDR1 SGHDT, CDR2 YYEEEE. CDR3: CASSLRGTEAFF. The CDR3 nucleotides are TGTGCCAGCAGCTTGAGGGGGACTGAAGCTTTCTTT.

This clone was detected a few times. The chain joins TRBV2 to TRBJ1-2, with D tentatively TRBD1 (6 bases). Germline V gene sequence: CDR1 SNHLY, CDR2 FYNNEI. V dropped 7 bases and J dropped 6 bases, with 12 bases sitting between them. CDR3 length: 12 amino acids. This CDR3 is CASNLQGNGYTF. CDR3 in DNA: TGTGCCAGCAACTTACAGGGTAATGGCTACACCTTC. The variable domain in full, with the rest retrieved from reference TRBV2 and TRBJ1-2, is EPEVTQTPSHQVTQMGQEVILRCVPISNHLYFYWYRQILGQKVEFLVSFYNNEISEKSEIFDDQFSVERPDGSNFTLKIRSTKLEDSAMYFCASNLQGNGYTFGSGTRLTVV.